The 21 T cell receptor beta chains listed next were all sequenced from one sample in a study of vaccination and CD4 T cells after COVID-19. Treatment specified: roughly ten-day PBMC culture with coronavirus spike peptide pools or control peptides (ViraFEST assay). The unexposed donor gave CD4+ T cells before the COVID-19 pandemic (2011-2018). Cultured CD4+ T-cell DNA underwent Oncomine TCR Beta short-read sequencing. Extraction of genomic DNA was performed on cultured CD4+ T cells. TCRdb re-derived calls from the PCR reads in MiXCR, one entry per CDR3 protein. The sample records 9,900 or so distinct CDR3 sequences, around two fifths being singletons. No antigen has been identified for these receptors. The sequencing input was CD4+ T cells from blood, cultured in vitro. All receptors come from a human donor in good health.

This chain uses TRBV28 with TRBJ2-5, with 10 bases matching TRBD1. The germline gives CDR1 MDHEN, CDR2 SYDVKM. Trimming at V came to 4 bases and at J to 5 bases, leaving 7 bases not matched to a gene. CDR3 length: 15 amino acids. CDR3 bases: TGTGCCAGCAGTTCACCGGGACAGGGGTCGGAGACCCAGTACTTC. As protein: CASSSPGQGSETQYF.

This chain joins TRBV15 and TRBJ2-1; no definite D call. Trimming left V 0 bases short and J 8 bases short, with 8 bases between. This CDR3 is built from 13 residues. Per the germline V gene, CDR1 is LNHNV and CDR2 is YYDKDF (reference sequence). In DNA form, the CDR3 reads TGTGCCACCAGCAGAGATCTAAGCCATGAGCAGTTCTTC. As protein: CATSRDLSHEQFF.

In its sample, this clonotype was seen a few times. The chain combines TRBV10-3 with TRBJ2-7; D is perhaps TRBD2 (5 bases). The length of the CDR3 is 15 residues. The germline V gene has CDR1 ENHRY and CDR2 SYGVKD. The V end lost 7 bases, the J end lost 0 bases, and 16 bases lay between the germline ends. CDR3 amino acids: CAITPSASSSYEQYF. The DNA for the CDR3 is TGTGCCATCACTCCCTCCGCTAGCAGCTCCTACGAGCAGTACTTC.

The chain's CDR3 is CSADRTSSYNEQFF. In DNA form, the CDR3 reads TGCAGTGCTGATAGGACTAGTTCCTACAATGAGCAGTTCTTC. J is TRBJ2-1 and V is TRBV20-1; 7 bases map to TRBD2. This CDR3 contains 14 residues. Germline V gives CDR1 DFQATT, CDR2 SNEGSKA (reference sequence). V was clipped by 5 bases and J by 1 base; unmatched bases: 5.

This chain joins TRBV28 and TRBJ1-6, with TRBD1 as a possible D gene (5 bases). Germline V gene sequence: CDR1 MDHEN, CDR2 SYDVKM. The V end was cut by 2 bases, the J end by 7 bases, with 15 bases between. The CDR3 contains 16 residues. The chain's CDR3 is CASSLVSQGENSPLHF. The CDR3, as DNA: TGTGCCAGCAGTTTAGTGTCCCAGGGAGAAAATTCACCCCTCCACTTT.

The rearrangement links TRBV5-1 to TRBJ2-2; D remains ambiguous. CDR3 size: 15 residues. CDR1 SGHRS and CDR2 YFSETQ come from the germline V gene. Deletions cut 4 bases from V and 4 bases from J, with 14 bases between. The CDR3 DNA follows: TGCGCCAGCAGCACCCTAGGAAGGGTCACCGGGGAGCTGTTTTTT. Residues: CASSTLGRVTGELFF.

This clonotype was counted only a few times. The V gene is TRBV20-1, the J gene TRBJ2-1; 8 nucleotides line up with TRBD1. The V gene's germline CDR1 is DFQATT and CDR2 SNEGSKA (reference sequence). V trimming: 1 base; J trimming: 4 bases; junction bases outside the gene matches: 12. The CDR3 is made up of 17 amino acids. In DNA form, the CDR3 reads TGCAGTGCTAGAGTTGCCCCCCGACAGGGGCTATACAATGAGCAGTTCTTC. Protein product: CSARVAPRQGLYNEQFF.

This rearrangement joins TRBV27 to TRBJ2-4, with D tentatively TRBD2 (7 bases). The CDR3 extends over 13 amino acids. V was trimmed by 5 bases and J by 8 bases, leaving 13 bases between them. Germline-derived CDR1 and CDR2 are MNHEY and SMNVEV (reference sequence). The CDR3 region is CASSIGGRDIQYF. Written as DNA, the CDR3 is TGTGCCAGCAGTATCGGGGGGCGGGACATTCAGTACTTC.

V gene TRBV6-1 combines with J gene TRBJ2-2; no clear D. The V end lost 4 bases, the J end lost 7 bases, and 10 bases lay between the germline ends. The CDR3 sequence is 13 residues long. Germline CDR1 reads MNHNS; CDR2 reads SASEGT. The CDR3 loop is CASSARMGGELFF. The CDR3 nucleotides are TGTGCCAGCAGTGCTCGAATGGGCGGGGAGCTGTTTTTT.

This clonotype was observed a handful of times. The CDR3 DNA is TGCGCCAGCAGCCAGGGGGAACACCGGGGTACTGAAGCTTTCTTT. The encoded protein is CASSQGEHRGTEAFF. V usage is TRBV4-3 and J usage is TRBJ1-1; the D gene is possibly TRBD1 (5 bases). This CDR3 comprises 15 residues. Trimming took 3 bases from V and 5 from J, leaving 16 bases between them. Germline CDR1 is LGHNA and CDR2 is YSLEER.

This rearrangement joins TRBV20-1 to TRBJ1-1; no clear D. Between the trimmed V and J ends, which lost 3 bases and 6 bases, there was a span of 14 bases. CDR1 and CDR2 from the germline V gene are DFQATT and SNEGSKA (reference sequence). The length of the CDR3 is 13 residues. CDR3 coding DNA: TGCAGTGCTAGTGACCTACATCTTTCTGAAGCTTTCTTT. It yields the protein CSASDLHLSEAFF.

DNA of the CDR3: TGTGCCAGCACCCCCCGGGAGGGGGAGACCCAGTACTTC. Residues: CASTPREGETQYF. The V gene is TRBV5-4, the J gene TRBJ2-5, with 8 bases fitting TRBD2. V lost 6 bases and J lost 5; bases outside the gene matches: 6. This CDR3 region has 13 residues. The germline gives CDR1 SGHNT, CDR2 YYREEE (reference sequence).

The CDR3 loop is CASSPRRGAEQPQHF. CDR3 DNA: TGTGCCAGCTCACCACGGCGGGGGGCGGAACAGCCCCAGCATTTT. This chain connects TRBV18 to TRBJ1-5; D may be TRBD1 (6 bases). The germline CDR1 and CDR2 sequences are KGHSH and LQKENI. This CDR3 comprises 15 residues. Trimming cost V 1 base and J 7 bases, with 14 bases left between them.

The CDR3: CASSARTDSYEQYF. CDR3 in DNA: TGTGCCAGCAGTGCCAGGACTGACTCCTACGAGCAGTACTTC. The chain uses TRBV6-1 and TRBJ2-7, with TRBD2 as a possible D gene (5 bases). The ends were cut back, 4 bases at V and 0 bases at J, with 10 bases in the middle. The CDR3 is made up of 14 amino acids. Germline loops: CDR1 MNHNS, CDR2 SASEGT.

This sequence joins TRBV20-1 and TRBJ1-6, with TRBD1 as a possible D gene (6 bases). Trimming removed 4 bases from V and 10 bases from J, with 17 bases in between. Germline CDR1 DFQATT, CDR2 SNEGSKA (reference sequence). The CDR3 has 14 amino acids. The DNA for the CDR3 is TGCAGTGCTAATAGGGGGGCGGGGGAATCACCCCTCCACTTT. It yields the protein CSANRGAGESPLHF.

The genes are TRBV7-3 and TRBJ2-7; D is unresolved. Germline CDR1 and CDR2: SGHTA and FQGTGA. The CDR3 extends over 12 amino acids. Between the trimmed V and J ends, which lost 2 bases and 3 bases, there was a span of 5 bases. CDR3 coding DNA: TGTGCCAGCAGCTTACTCTACTACGAGCAGTACTTC. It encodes CASSLLYYEQYF.

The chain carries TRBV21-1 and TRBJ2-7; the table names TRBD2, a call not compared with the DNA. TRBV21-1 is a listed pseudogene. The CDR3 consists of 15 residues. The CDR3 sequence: CASSIRLADSYEQYF. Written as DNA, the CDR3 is TGTGCCAGCAGCATCCGTCTAGCAGATTCCTACGAGCAGTACTTC.

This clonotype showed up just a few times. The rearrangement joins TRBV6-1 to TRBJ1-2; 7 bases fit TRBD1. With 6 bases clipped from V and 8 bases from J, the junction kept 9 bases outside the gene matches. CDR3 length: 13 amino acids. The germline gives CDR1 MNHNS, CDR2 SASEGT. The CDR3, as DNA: TGTGCCAGCAGATCCGACAGGGCCCGAGGCTACACCTTC. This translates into CASRSDRARGYTF.

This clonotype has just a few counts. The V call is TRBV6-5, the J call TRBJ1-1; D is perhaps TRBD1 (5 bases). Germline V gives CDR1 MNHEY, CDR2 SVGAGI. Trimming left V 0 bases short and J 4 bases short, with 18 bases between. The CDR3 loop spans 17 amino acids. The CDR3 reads CASSYSFRLGGATEAFF. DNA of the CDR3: TGTGCCAGCAGTTACTCGTTCCGATTGGGAGGGGCCACTGAAGCTTTCTTT.

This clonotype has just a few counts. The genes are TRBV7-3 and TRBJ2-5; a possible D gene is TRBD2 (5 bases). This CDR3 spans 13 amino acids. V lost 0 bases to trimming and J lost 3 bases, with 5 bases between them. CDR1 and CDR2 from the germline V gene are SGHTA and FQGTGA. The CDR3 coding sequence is TGTGCCAGCAGCTTAACCGGGAAAGAGACCCAGTACTTC. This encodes CASSLTGKETQYF.

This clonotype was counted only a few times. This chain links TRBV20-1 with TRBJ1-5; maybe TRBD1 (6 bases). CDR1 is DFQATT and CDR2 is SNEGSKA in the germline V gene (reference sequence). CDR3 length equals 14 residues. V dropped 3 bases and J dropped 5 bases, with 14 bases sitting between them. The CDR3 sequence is CSARGRDTYQPQHF. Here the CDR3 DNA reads TGCAGTGCTAGGGGCCGGGACACTTATCAGCCCCAGCATTTT.